This TCR beta chain was sequenced for a study of response to subunit inactivated influenza vaccine. TCRdb re-derived calls from the RT-PCR reads in MiXCR, one entry per CDR3 protein. The top ten clones hold around 7% of a sample with hundreds of thousands of distinct CDR3 sequences, approximately 15% of them seen once. This clonotype turned up a few times. Source: PBMCs from blood, taken around 15 days before vaccination. The sequence was obtained from a man in his fifties who received an inactivated influenza vaccine.

This CDR3 reads CASSPSPYGYNEQFF. CDR3 nucleotides: TGCGCCAGCAGCCCGTCCCCATATGGGTACAATGAGCAGTTCTTC. This chain joins TRBV5-1 and TRBJ2-1; D gene ambiguous. This CDR3 has 15 amino acids. Germline V gene data show CDR1 as SGHRS and CDR2 as YFSETQ. V was clipped by 4 bases and J by 4 bases, with 15 bases between them.